Listed here are 23 T cell receptor beta chains from one sample, sequenced in a study of human T cells and chemical hapten exposure. Using its own MiXCR run on the RACE reads, TCRdb lists one record per CDR3 protein. In the table there are 100,000 or so distinct CDR3 sequences, about 9.3% of which are singletons. The time point was: patch test 2, 6 weeks after DPC sensitization. Treatment reported: therapeutic diphenylcyclopropenone sensitization with weekly scalp DPC. The source was whole blood, collected in connection with sensitization to the hapten diphenylcyclopropenone (DPC). These receptors were obtained from a middle-aged woman with alopecia areata. Some clones in this sample may be carry-over from other donors' samples.

This clonotype has at least ten counts. V is TRBV2 and J is TRBJ1-5; 11 bases map to TRBD1. The length of the CDR3 is 15 residues. Per germline, CDR1 SNHLY and CDR2 FYNNEI. Trimming at V came to 5 bases and at J to 6 bases, leaving 6 bases not matched to a gene. The CDR3 reads CASSRDRGNGQPQHF. The CDR3 DNA reads TGTGCCAGCAGTCGGGACAGGGGGAACGGTCAGCCCCAGCATTTT.

A few counts support this clonotype. V is TRBV28 and J is TRBJ1-5; TRBD1 might be the D (5 bases). The CDR3 has 16 residues. The germline V gene has CDR1 MDHEN and CDR2 SYDVKM. V dropped 2 bases and J dropped 7 bases, with 18 bases sitting between them. The CDR3: CASSLGAGRGHQPQHF. For the CDR3, the DNA is TGTGCCAGCAGTTTAGGGGCAGGGAGAGGGCACCAGCCCCAGCATTTT.

This clonotype was seen only a few times. In DNA form, the CDR3 reads TGTGCCAGCAGCTCTAACAGGGGGCAGTCTAATGAAAAACTGTTTTTT. Translated: CASSSNRGQSNEKLFF. This rearrangement joins TRBV7-2 to TRBJ1-4, with 9 bases aligning to TRBD1. Germline CDR1 and CDR2: SGHTA and FQGNSA. The CDR3 has 16 residues. V was pared by 4 bases and J by 3 bases, with 6 bases of the junction left unmatched.

The sample holds many counts of this clonotype. The chain joins TRBV7-9 to TRBJ2-7; 7 nucleotides align to TRBD1. The germline V gene encodes CDR1 SEHNR and CDR2 FQNEAQ (reference sequence). CDR3 length: 11 residues. V dropped 4 bases and J dropped 11; count of bases not matched to a gene: 5. CDR3 protein: CASSSQGWEYF. The DNA of the CDR3 is TGTGCCAGCAGCTCACAGGGGTGGGAGTACTTC. Variable domain in full (rest from reference TRBV7-9 and TRBJ2-7): DTGVSQNPRHKITKRGQNVTFRCDPISEHNRLYWYRQTLGQGPEFLTYFQNEAQLEKSRLLSDRFSAERPKGSFSTLEIQRTEQGDSAMYLCASSSQGWEYFGPGTRLTVT.

Many counts were recorded for this clonotype. The V and J genes are TRBV19 and TRBJ2-5, with D possibly matching TRBD2 (5 bases). Trimming cost V 4 bases and J 2 bases, with 8 bases left between them. The CDR3 covers 13 residues. CDR1 and CDR2 from the germline V gene are LNHDA and SQIVND (reference sequence). The CDR3 sequence is CASSTGVQETQYF. CDR3 nucleotides: TGTGCCAGTAGTACCGGGGTGCAAGAGACCCAGTACTTC. The full variable domain, its missing parts supplied by reference TRBV19 and TRBJ2-5, is DGGITQSPKYLFRKEGQNVTLSCEQNLNHDAMYWYRQDPGQGLRLIYYSQIVNDFQKGDIAEGYSVSREKKESFPLTVTSAQKNPTAFYLCASSTGVQETQYFGPGTRLLVL.

This clonotype was recorded many times. The V and J genes are TRBV12-3 or TRBV12-4 and TRBJ2-1, with 11 bases lining up with TRBD2. CDR3 size: 17 residues. The ends lost 7 bases at V and 6 bases at J; junction bases unmatched: 14. The CDR3 DNA reads as TGTGCCAGCAACAATTTAGCGGGAGGGCCTTCAGGCAATGAGCAGTTCTTC. This encodes CASNNLAGGPSGNEQFF.

This clonotype was picked up a small number of times. The chain links TRBV7-9 to TRBJ1-2; TRBD1 matches 9 bases. V was pared by 0 bases and J by 3 bases, with 11 bases of the junction left unmatched. This CDR3 has 18 amino acids. The V gene's germline CDR1 is SEHNR and CDR2 FQNEAQ (reference sequence). CDR3 protein: CASSLALGQGEAHYGYTF. Written as DNA, the CDR3 is TGTGCCAGCAGCTTAGCGCTGGGACAGGGAGAAGCCCACTATGGCTACACCTTC. Supplemented by reference TRBV7-9 and TRBJ1-2, the full variable domain reads DTGVSQNPRHKITKRGQNVTFRCDPISEHNRLYWYRQTLGQGPEFLTYFQNEAQLEKSRLLSDRFSAERPKGSFSTLEIQRTEQGDSAMYLCASSLALGQGEAHYGYTFGSGTRLTVV.

Ten or more counts support this clonotype. The CDR3 DNA reads TGTGCCAGCAGTAAGACAGGGGACCACGAGCAGTACTTC. Translating it yields CASSKTGDHEQYF. This rearrangement joins TRBV5-4 to TRBJ2-7, with TRBD1 identical over 8 bases. CDR3 length equals 13 residues. Germline V gives CDR1 SGHNT, CDR2 YYREEE (reference sequence). V dropped 5 bases and J dropped 5; count of bases not matched to a gene: 6.

This clonotype was seen at least ten times. The CDR3, as DNA: TGTGCCAGCAGCCCCGGCCCCTCAGGGGGTCGGGGCCAAGAGACCCAGTACTTC. This gives the protein CASSPGPSGGRGQETQYF. The rearrangement uses TRBV6-2 or TRBV6-3 and TRBJ2-5; 7 nucleotides match TRBD1. Germline CDR1 and CDR2: MNHEY and SVGEGT. The V and J ends lost 6 bases and 1 base, in that order; junction bases with no gene match: 17. This CDR3 is 18 amino acids long.

This clonotype was detected only a few times. The chain recombines TRBV7-2 with TRBJ2-2, with a possible D match to TRBD1 (6 bases). CDR1 is SGHTA and CDR2 is FQGNSA in the germline V gene. The CDR3 sequence is 14 residues long. The ends were cut back, 5 bases at V and 11 bases at J, with 18 bases in the middle. Here the CDR3 reads CASSPAPLGGELFF. The CDR3 nucleotides read TGTGCCAGCAGCCCTGCTCCCTTAGGGGGTGAGCTGTTTTTT.

The table lists this clonotype with a few counts. The chain couples TRBV7-2 to TRBJ2-7, with D unresolved. The CDR3 has 13 residues. V was cut by 4 bases and J by 0 bases, with 7 bases left in between. From germline, CDR1 is SGHTA and CDR2 FQGNSA. The CDR3 loop is CASSWVSSYEQYF. The CDR3 DNA reads as TGTGCCAGCAGCTGGGTGAGCTCCTACGAGCAGTACTTC.

This clonotype occurred many times. This sequence joins TRBV7-6 and TRBJ2-3; D remains ambiguous. The CDR3 loop spans 12 amino acids. V was shortened by 2 bases and J by 4 bases, with 4 bases between the two germline ends. Per germline, CDR1 SGHVS and CDR2 FNYEAQ. In DNA, the CDR3 is TGTGCCAGCAGCTTATTTGCAGATACGCAGTATTTT. Residues: CASSLFADTQYF.

This clonotype showed up many times. The chain combines TRBV20-1 with TRBJ2-7; D possibly matches TRBD1 or TRBD2 (5 bases each). Trimming shortened V by 0 bases and J by 3 bases, and 9 bases separated the two germline ends. The CDR3 is 13 amino acids. Germline-derived CDR1 and CDR2 are DFQATT and SNEGSKA (reference sequence). The CDR3 region is CSAREGRNYEQYF. Written as DNA, the CDR3 is TGCAGTGCTAGAGAGGGACGGAACTACGAGCAGTACTTC.

This clonotype was observed a handful of times. The J gene is TRBJ2-2, the V gene TRBV7-8, with 10 nucleotides matching TRBD1. V gave up 5 bases and J gave up 4 bases; unmatched junction bases: 16. CDR1 and CDR2 (germline): SGHVS, FQNEAQ. The CDR3 has 19 amino acids. CDR3 loop: CASSPLTGGGIIGTGELFF. The CDR3 DNA reads TGTGCCAGCAGCCCACTGACAGGGGGCGGTATTATTGGCACCGGGGAGCTGTTTTTT.

This clonotype was seen many times. The chain is built from TRBV7-9 and TRBJ2-2, with a possible D match to TRBD2 (5 bases). CDR3 length equals 15 residues. The V and J ends lost 3 bases and 6 bases respectively, with 14 bases between them. The germline V gene encodes CDR1 SEHNR and CDR2 FQNEAQ (reference sequence). The chain's CDR3 is CASSFPLGLSGELFF. The CDR3 coding sequence is TGTGCCAGCAGCTTCCCCCTTGGACTGTCCGGGGAGCTGTTTTTT.

The table lists this clonotype with many counts. The rearrangement links TRBV29-1 to TRBJ2-3; a weak D match, TRBD2 (5 bases). V dropped 3 bases and J dropped 2 bases, with 9 bases sitting between them. The CDR3 is 13 residues long. Germline V CDR1 and CDR2: SQVTM, ANQGSEA. CDR3 sequence (DNA): TGCAGCGTTGATGAGGGCTTCACAGATACGCAGTATTTT. Protein sequence: CSVDEGFTDTQYF.

This clonotype turned up a few times. V gene TRBV2 combines with J gene TRBJ1-6; TRBD1 might be the D (6 bases). Germline lookup yields CDR1 SNHLY and CDR2 FYNNEI. V lost 6 bases and J 7 bases, leaving 16 bases between the germline ends. The CDR3 spans 15 residues. CDR3 protein: CASSEQGPSNSPLHF. The CDR3, as DNA: TGTGCCAGCAGCGAACAGGGACCTTCGAATTCACCCCTCCACTTT.

This clonotype was counted a few times. This chain joins TRBV3-1 and TRBJ2-5, with TRBD1 matching over 7 bases. From germline, CDR1 is LGHDT and CDR2 YNNKEL (reference sequence). V was clipped by 3 bases and J by 7 bases; unmatched bases: 5. The CDR3 consists of 13 residues. The CDR3 DNA follows: TGTGCCAGCAGCCAGGACAGGTTCGGGACCCAGTACTTC. Its protein product is CASSQDRFGTQYF.

This clonotype was detected only a few times. The rearrangement joins TRBV18 to TRBJ2-5, with D possibly TRBD1 on 5 matching bases. The germline V gene has CDR1 KGHSH and CDR2 LQKENI. Trimming left V 1 base short and J 5 bases short, with 11 bases between. The CDR3 spans 14 residues. This CDR3 is CASSPRTLRETQYF. In nucleotides, the CDR3 is TGTGCCAGCTCACCACGGACACTCCGGGAGACCCAGTACTTC.

This clonotype was seen many times. V is TRBV28 and J is TRBJ2-7, with D perhaps matching TRBD1 (6 bases). Trimming pared 2 bases from V and 6 bases from J, leaving 14 bases between. The CDR3 is made up of 14 amino acids. CDR1 is MDHEN and CDR2 is SYDVKM in the germline V gene. The CDR3 DNA follows: TGTGCCAGCAGTTTAGCAGGGGTCGGTCTCGAGCAGTACTTC. Translation gives CASSLAGVGLEQYF.

This clonotype turned up a few times. The chain recombines TRBV20-1 with TRBJ1-1; D is unresolved. The CDR3 totals 13 residues. Germline values: CDR1 DFQATT, CDR2 SNEGSKA (reference sequence). The V end was cut by 1 base, the J end by 2 bases, with 8 bases between. CDR3 DNA: TGCAGTGCTAGAGCCCCCCTTAACACTGAAGCTTTCTTT. Encoded protein: CSARAPLNTEAFF.

This clonotype has only a few counts. The chain is built from TRBV12-3 or TRBV12-4 and TRBJ2-7, with 9 bases fitting TRBD2. J gave up 11 bases and V 5 bases, and 7 bases lay outside the gene matches. This CDR3 is built from 12 residues. CDR3 residues: CASSDSGGREYF. CDR3 bases: TGTGCCAGCAGTGATTCGGGCGGGAGGGAGTACTTC.

This clonotype was counted many times. The chain couples TRBV7-3 to TRBJ2-3; maybe TRBD2 (6 bases). The V end was cut by 5 bases, the J end by 0 bases, with 12 bases between. This CDR3 contains 15 residues. Per germline, CDR1 SGHTA and CDR2 FQGTGA. The CDR3: CASSPGVSSTDTQYF. CDR3 sequence (DNA): TGTGCCAGCAGCCCGGGAGTTTCTAGCACAGATACGCAGTATTTT.